Below, 7 T cell receptor beta chains from the same sample are listed, as sequenced in a study of HIV-infected patients and healthy controls. cDNA was made from around 0.5 ug RNA using alpha and beta constant primers. Alpha and beta chain libraries were made separately by chain-specific third strand synthesis with multiplexing indices. TCRdb reanalysed the 5' RACE reads using MiXCR and keeps one entry per CDR3 protein. The repertoire consists of roughly 8,900 distinct CDR3 sequences, with around 5.4% occurring once and the leading ten covering 7% to 9%. No cell fractionation was done, so the repertoire covers all unsorted peripheral blood T cells. The specimen was blood. Receptors originate from an adult in good health.

This clonotype was counted between two and nine times. V gene TRBV5-1 combines with J gene TRBJ1-5; D possibly corresponds to TRBD1 (6 bases). V was trimmed by 0 bases and J by 5 bases, leaving 9 bases between them. The CDR3 has 14 residues. Germline V gives CDR1 SGHRS, CDR2 YFSETQ. CDR3 in DNA: TGCGCCAGCAGCTTGGACGGGACATATCAGCCCCAGCATTTT. Its protein product is CASSLDGTYQPQHF.

In this sample, this clonotype is medium-sized. The chain uses TRBV28 and TRBJ2-3, with no clear D. This CDR3 comprises 12 residues. V shed 3 bases and J shed 6 bases, with 7 bases lying between them. The germline V gene has CDR1 MDHEN and CDR2 SYDVKM. CDR3 nucleotides: TGTGCCAGCAGTTTGTTGGAGGATACGCAGTATTTT. It encodes CASSLLEDTQYF.

This clonotype rates as medium-sized. CDR3 region: CASSLLGGIDTGRVFF. For the CDR3, the DNA is TGTGCCAGCAGTTTATTGGGAGGAATTGATACCGGGAGGGTGTTTTTT. The rearrangement uses TRBV28 and TRBJ1-4; D uncertain. Germline V CDR1 and CDR2: MDHEN, SYDVKM. V gave up 1 base and J gave up 15 bases, with 24 bases separating them. The CDR3 is 16 amino acids.

This clonotype was found many times. This chain joins TRBV3-1 and TRBJ1-1; 7 nucleotides align to TRBD1. With V trimmed by 4 bases and J by 8 bases, 13 bases remained unmatched. This CDR3 region has 15 residues. CDR1 is LGHDT, CDR2 YNNKEL, per germline (reference sequence). CDR3 in amino acids: CASSRRGTDHLEAFF. The CDR3 DNA is TGTGCCAGCAGCCGGCGGGGGACAGACCACTTGGAAGCTTTCTTT.

This clonotype has more than one count but fewer than ten. This chain links TRBV10-3 with TRBJ2-1; D is unclear. Trimming removed 3 bases at V and 8 bases at J, with 5 bases between. The CDR3 consists of 11 residues. Germline V gene lookup returns CDR1 ENHRY and CDR2 SYGVKD. The CDR3 DNA reads as TGTGCCATCAGTGAAGCCTATGAGCAGTTCTTC. Translating it yields CAISEAYEQFF.

This clonotype was counted at least ten times. The J gene is TRBJ2-1, the V gene TRBV27, with 9 bases lining up with TRBD2. CDR3 length equals 16 residues. J lost 4 bases, V lost 2 bases, and 6 bases had no gene match. Germline values: CDR1 MNHEY, CDR2 SMNVEV (reference sequence). Written as DNA, the CDR3 is TGTGCCAGCAGTTTAGTAGCGGGGGAACTATACAATGAGCAGTTCTTC. Protein sequence: CASSLVAGELYNEQFF.

This clonotype appeared many times. The J gene is TRBJ1-5, the V gene TRBV18; D gene ambiguous. The CDR3 length is 13 residues. V was cut by 1 base and J by 4 bases, with 5 bases left in between. The germline CDR1 and CDR2 sequences are KGHSH and LQKENI. The CDR3 sequence: CASSPQRNQPQHF. CDR3 bases: TGTGCCAGCTCACCACAGAGGAATCAGCCCCAGCATTTT.